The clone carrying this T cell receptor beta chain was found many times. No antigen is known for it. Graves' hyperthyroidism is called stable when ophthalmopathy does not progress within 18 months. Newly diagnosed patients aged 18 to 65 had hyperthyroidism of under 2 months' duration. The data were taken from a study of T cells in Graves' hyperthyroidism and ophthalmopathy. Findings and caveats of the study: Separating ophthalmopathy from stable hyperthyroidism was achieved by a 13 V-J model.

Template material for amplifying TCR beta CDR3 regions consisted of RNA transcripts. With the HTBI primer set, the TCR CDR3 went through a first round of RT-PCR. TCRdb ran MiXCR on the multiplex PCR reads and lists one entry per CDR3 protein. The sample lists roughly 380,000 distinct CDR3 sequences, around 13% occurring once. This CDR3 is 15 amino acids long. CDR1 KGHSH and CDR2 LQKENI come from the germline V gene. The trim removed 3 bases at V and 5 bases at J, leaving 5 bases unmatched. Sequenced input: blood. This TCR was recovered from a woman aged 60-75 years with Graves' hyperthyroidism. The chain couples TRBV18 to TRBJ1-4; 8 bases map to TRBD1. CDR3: CASSPPGGRNEKLFF. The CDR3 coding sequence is TGTGCCAGCTCACCGCCAGGGGGCCGAAATGAAAAACTGTTTTTT. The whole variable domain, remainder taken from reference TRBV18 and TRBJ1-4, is NAGVMQNPRHLVRRRGQEARLRCSPMKGHSHVYWYRQLPEEGLKFMVYLQKENIIDESGMPKERFSAEFPKEGPSILRIQQVVRGDSAAYFCASSPPGGRNEKLFFGSGTQLSVL.